What follows is one T cell receptor beta chain and its context. The data derive from a study of blood T cell repertoires in COVID-19. The method was immunoSEQ multiplex PCR; TCRdb's version includes in-frame clones alone and lacks a portion of them. The data show approximately 140,000 clones, with 70% to 90% seen just once and 1.5% held by the top ten. Sequenced sample: peripheral blood. The sequence derives from a woman aged 55-75 years with acute or convalescent COVID-19.

In nucleotides, the CDR3 is TGTGCCAGCAGAACAGGGCAGGCTTCGGGCGGCTACACCTTC. Its protein product is CASRTGQASGGYTF. This chain connects TRBV27 to TRBJ1-2; weak D call: TRBD1 (6 bases). V lost 6 bases and J 8 bases, leaving 19 bases between the germline ends. Germline V gives CDR1 MNHEY, CDR2 SMNVEV (reference sequence). CDR3 length: 14 residues.